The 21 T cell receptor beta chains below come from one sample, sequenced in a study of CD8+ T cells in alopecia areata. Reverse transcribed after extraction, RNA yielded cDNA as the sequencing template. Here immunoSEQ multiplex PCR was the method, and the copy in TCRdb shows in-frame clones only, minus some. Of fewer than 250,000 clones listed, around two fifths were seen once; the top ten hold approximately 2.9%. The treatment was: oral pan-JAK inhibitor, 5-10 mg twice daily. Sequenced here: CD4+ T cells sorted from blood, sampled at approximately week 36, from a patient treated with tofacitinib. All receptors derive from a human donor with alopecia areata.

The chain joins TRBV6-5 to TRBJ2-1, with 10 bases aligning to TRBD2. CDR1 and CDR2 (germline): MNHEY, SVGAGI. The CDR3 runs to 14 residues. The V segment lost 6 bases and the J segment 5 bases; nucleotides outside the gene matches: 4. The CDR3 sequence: CASRKSGGDNEQFF. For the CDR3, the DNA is TGTGCCAGCAGAAAAAGCGGGGGGGACAATGAGCAGTTCTTC.

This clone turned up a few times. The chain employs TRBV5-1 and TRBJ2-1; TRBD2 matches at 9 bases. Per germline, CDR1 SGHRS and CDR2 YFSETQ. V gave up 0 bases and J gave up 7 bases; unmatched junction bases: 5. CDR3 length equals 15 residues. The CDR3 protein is CASSLGSGSSNEQFF. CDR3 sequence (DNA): TGCGCCAGCAGCTTGGGTAGCGGGAGTTCAAATGAGCAGTTCTTC.

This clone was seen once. CDR3: CASRWIYEQYF. For the CDR3, the DNA is TGTGCCAGCAGATGGATCTACGAGCAGTACTTC. The rearrangement joins TRBV2 to TRBJ2-7, with D unresolved. V was shortened by 6 bases and J by 3 bases, with 6 bases between the two germline ends. The length of the CDR3 is 11 residues. CDR1 is SNHLY, CDR2 FYNNEI, per germline.

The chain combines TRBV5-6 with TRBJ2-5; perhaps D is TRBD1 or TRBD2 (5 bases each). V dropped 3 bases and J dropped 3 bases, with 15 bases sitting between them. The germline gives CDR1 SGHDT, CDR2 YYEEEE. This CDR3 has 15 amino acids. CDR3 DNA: TGTGCCAGCAGCTATGGGACGGACCGAGAAGAGACCCAGTACTTC. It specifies CASSYGTDREETQYF.

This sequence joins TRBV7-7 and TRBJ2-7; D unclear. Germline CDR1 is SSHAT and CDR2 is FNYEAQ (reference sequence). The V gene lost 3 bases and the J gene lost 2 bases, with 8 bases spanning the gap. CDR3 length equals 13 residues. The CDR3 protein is CASSFGRTYEQYF. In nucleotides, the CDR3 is TGTGCCAGCAGCTTCGGACGGACCTACGAGCAGTACTTC.

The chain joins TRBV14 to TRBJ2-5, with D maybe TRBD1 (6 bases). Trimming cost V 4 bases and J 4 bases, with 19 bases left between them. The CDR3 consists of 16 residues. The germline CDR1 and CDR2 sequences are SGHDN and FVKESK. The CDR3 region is CASSPTLNRVGETQYF. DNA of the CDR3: TGTGCCAGCAGCCCAACACTTAACAGGGTTGGAGAGACCCAGTACTTC.

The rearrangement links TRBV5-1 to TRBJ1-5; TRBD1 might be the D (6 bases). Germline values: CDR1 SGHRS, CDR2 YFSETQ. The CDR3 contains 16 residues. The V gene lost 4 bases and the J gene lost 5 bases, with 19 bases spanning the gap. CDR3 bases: TGCGCCAGCAGCGCGCTGCAGGGGTTACGAGATCAGCCCCAGCATTTT. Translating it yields CASSALQGLRDQPQHF.

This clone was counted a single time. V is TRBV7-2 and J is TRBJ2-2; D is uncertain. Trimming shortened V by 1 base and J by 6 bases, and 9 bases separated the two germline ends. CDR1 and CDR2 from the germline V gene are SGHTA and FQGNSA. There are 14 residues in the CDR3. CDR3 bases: TGTGCCAGCAGCTTAGTAGGAAGCCCCGGGGAGCTGTTTTTT. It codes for CASSLVGSPGELFF.

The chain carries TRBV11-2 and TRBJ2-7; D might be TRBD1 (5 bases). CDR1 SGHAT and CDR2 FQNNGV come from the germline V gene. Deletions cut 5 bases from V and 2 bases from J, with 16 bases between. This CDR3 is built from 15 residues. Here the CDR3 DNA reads TGTGCCAGCAGCCTGACAGTCCTCAGGACCTACGAGCAGTACTTC. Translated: CASSLTVLRTYEQYF.

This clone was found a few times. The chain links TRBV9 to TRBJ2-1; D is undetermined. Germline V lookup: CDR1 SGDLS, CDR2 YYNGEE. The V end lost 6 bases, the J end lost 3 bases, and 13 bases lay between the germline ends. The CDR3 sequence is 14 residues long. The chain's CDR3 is CASTLAAGYNEQFF. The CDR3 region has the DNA TGTGCCAGCACGTTGGCGGCCGGCTACAATGAGCAGTTCTTC.

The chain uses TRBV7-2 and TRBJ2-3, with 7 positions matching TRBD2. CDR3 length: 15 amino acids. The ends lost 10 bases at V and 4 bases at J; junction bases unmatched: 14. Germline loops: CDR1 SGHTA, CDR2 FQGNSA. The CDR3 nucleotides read TGTGCCACCGCGGTTGGGGGGGTTGGCTCAGATACGCAGTATTTT. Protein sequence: CATAVGGVGSDTQYF.

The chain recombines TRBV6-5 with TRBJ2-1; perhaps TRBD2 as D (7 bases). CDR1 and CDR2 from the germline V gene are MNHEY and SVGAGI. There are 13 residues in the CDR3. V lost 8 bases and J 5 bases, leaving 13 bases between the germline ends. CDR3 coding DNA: TGTGCCAGCCGGGGGCGGGGGAACAATGAGCAGTTCTTC. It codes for CASRGRGNNEQFF.

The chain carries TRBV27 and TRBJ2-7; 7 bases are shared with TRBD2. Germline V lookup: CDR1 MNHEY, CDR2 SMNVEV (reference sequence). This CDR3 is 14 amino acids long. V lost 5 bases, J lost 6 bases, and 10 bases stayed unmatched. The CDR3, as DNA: TGTGCCAGCAGTCTCGAGGGAGGGGTTGGCGAGCAGTACTTC. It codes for CASSLEGGVGEQYF.

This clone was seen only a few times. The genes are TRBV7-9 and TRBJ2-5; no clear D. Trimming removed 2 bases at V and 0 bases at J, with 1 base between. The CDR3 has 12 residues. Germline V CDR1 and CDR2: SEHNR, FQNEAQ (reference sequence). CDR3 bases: TGTGCCAGCAGCTTAAACCAAGAGACCCAGTACTTC. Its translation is CASSLNQETQYF.

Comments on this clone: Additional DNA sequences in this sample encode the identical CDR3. CDR3 DNA sequence: TGTGCCTGGAGTGAGGGGAGAACTAATGAAAAACTGTTTTTT. Translation gives CAWSEGRTNEKLFF. This sequence joins TRBV30 and TRBJ1-4, with D possibly being TRBD1 (5 bases). The germline V and J ends were trimmed by 1 base and 1 base, with 7 bases remaining between them. From germline, CDR1 is GTSNPN and CDR2 SVGIG (reference sequence). The CDR3 runs 14 residues.

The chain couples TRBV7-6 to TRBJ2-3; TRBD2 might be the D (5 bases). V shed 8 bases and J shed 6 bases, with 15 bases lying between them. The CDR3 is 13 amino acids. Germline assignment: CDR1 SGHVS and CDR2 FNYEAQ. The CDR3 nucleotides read TGTGCCAGCCTACAAGTGGGAGAGGATACGCAGTATTTT. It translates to CASLQVGEDTQYF.

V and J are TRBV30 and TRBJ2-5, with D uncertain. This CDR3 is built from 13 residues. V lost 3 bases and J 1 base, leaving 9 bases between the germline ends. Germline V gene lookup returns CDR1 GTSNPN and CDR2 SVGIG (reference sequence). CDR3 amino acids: CAWSPDGQETQYF. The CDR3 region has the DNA TGTGCCTGGAGCCCGGACGGCCAAGAGACCCAGTACTTC.

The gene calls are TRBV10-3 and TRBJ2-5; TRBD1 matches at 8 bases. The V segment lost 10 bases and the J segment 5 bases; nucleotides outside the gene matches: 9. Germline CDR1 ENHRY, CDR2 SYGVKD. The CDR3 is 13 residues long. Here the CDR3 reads CASSTGERETQYF. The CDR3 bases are TGTGCCAGCTCGACAGGGGAACGGGAGACCCAGTACTTC.

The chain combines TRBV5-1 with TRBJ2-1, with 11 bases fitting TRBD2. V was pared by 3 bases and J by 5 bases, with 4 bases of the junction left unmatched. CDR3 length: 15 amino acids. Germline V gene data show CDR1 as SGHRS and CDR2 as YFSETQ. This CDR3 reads CASSSLAGGHNEQFF. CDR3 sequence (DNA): TGCGCCAGCAGCTCCCTAGCGGGAGGACACAATGAGCAGTTCTTC.

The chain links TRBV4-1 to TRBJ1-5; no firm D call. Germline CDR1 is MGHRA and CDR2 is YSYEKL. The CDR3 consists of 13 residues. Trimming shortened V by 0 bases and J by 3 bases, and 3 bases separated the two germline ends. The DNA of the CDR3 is TGCGCCAGCAGCCAAGAGGACAATCAGCCCCAGCATTTT. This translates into CASSQEDNQPQHF.

The CDR3 here is CATLGLAGGEQYF. For the CDR3, the DNA is TGTGCCACTTTAGGACTAGCGGGAGGCGAGCAGTACTTC. The genes are TRBV7-9 and TRBJ2-7, with 14 bases aligning to TRBD2. V lost 10 bases and J lost 6; bases outside the gene matches: 5. CDR3 length equals 13 residues. In germline, CDR1 is SEHNR, CDR2 FQNEAQ (reference sequence).